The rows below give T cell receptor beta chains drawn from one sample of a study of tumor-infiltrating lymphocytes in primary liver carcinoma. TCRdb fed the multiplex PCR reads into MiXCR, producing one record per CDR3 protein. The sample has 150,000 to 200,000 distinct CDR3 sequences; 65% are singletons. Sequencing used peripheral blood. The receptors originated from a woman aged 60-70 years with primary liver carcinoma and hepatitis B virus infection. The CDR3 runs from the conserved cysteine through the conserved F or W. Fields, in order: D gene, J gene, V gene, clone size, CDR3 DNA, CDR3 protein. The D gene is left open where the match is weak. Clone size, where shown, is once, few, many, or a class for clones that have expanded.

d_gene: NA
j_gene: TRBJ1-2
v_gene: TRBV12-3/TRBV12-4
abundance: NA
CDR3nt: TGTGCCAGCTTTACTGACAGGAACTATGGCTACACCTTC
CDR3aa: CASFTDRNYGYTF

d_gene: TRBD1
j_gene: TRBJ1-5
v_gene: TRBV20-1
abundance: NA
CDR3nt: TGCAGTGCTGGCATTGGGACAGGGGGCAATCAGCCCCAGCATTTT
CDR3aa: CSAGIGTGGNQPQHF

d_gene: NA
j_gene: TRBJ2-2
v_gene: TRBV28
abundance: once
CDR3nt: TGTGCCAGCAGCTCGAACACCGTGGAGCTGCTTTTT
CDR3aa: CASSSNTVELLF

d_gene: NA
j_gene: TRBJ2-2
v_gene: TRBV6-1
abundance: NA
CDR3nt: TGTGCCAGCAGGCCCCTACCTGGGGGGGGCTCGGACACCGGGGAGCTGCTTTTT
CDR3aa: CASRPLPGGGSDTGELLF

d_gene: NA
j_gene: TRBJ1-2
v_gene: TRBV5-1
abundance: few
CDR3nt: TGCGCCAGCAGCGCGGACTCTCGGGGAGACGGCTACACCTTC
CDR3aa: CASSADSRGDGYTF

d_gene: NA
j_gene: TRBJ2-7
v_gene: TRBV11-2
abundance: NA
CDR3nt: TGTGCCAGCAGGACTCATGGGGCCTACGAGCAGTACTTC
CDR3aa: CASRTHGAYEQYF

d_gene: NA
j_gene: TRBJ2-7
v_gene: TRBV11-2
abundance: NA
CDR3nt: TGTGCCAGTAGCTCGATGACAGGTGGCTACGGGCAGTACTTC
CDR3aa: CASSSMTGGYGQYF

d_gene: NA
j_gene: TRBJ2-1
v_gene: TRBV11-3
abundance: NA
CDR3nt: TGTTCCAGCAGCCTTGGCCTTACCTACAATGAGCAGTTCTTC
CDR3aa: CSSSLGLTYNEQFF

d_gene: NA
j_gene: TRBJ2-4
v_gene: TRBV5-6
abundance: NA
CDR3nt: TGTGCCAGCAGCTTTTTAGGCAGGATGGATATTCATTACTTC
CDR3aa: CASSFLGRMDIHYF

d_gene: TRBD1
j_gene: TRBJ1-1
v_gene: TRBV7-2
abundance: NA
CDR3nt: TGTGCCAGCAGCCCCCAACAGGGGAGCACTGAAGCTTTCTTT
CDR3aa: CASSPQQGSTEAFF

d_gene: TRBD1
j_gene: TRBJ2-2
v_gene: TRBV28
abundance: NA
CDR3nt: TGTGCCAGCAGTTTGGTGGGGACAGAATACACAGGGGAGCTGTTTTTT
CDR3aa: CASSLVGTEYTGELFF

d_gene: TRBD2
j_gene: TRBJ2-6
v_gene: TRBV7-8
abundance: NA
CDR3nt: TGTGCCAACAGCCTACCTGGCGGGAGGGCCACTGGTGCCAACGTCCTGACTTTC
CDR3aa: CANSLPGGRATGANVLTF

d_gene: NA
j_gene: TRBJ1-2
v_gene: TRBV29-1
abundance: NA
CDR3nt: TGCAGCATTGATAGGTACCCTGGTTACACCTTC
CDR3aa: CSIDRYPGYTF

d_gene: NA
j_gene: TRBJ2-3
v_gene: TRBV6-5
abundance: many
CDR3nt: TGTGCCGTTAGTAACCTACTGGCAGATACGCAGTATTTT
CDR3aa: CAVSNLLADTQYF

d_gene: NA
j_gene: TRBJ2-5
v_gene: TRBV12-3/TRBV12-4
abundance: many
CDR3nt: TGTGCCAGCAGATTAACAGGGGCGGGGGAAGAGACCCAGTACTTC
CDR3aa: CASRLTGAGEETQYF

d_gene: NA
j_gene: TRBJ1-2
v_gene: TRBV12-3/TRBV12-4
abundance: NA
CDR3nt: TGTGCCAGCAGTTTCCTCGATGGAACCAACTATGGCTACACCTTC
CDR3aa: CASSFLDGTNYGYTF

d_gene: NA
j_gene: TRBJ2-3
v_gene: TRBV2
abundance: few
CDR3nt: TGTGCCAGCGCCTTGGGGGGAAGGTACACAGATACGCAGTATTTT
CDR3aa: CASALGGRYTDTQYF

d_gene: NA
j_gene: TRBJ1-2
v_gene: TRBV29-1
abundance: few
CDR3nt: TGTAGCGCGGACCCTACAGCCAACTATGACTACACCTTC
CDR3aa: CSADPTANYDYTF

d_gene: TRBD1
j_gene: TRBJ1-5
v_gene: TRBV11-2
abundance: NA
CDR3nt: TGTGCCAGCTTCTTGGGGACAGGCGAAGTTAAGCCCCAGCATTTT
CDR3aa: CASFLGTGEVKPQHF

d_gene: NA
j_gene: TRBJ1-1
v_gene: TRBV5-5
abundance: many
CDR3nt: TGTGCCAGCAGCCCCCGTTATGGGGACACTGAAGCTTTCTTT
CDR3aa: CASSPRYGDTEAFF

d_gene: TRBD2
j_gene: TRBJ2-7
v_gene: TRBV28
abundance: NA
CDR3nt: TGTGCCAGCAGCTCCCCCCTGATGACTAGCGGGAGACTCCCCTACGAGCAGTACTTC
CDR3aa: CASSSPLMTSGRLPYEQYF

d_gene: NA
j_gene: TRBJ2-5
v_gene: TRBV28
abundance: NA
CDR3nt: TGTGCCAGCAACCCCCTTTTCTGGGGTACAGAGACCCGGTACTTC
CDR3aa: CASNPLFWGTETRYF

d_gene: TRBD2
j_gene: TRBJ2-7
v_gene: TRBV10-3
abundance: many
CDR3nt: TGTGCCATCAGGGGACTAGCGGCCCACTACGAGCAGTACTTC
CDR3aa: CAIRGLAAHYEQYF

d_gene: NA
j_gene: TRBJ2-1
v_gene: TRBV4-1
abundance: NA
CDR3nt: TGCGCCAGCAGCCGAAAGACTATTTTCAATGAGCAGTTCTTC
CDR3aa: CASSRKTIFNEQFF

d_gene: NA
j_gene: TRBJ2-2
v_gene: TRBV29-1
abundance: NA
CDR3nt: TGCAGCGTTGAAAAGGGCTACGCCAGGGTGCTGTTTTTT
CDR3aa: CSVEKGYARVLFF

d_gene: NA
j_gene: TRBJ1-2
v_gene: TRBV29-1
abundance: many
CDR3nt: TGCAGCGTTGCTCCACAGGGAGTCGCGAGGGGTGGCTACACCTTC
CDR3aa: CSVAPQGVARGGYTF

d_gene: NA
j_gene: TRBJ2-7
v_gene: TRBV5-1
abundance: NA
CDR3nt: TGCGCCAGCAGCTCCACCCTGACAGACCCCTACGAGCAGTACTTC
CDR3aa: CASSSTLTDPYEQYF

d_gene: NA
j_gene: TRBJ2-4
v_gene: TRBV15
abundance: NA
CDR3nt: TGCGCCACCAGCAGCAAAGATACCAAGGGGGTGCCCAAAAACATTCAGTACTTC
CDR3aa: CATSSKDTKGVPKNIQYF

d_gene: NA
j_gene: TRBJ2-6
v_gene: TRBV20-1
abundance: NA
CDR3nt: TGCAGTGCTAGACCAGGGCCCAACGTCCTGACTTTC
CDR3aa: CSARPGPNVLTF

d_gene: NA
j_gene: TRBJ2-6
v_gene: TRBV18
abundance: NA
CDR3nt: TGTGCCAGCTCATGGGGGTATAACTCTGGGGCCAACGTCCTGACTTTC
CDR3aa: CASSWGYNSGANVLTF

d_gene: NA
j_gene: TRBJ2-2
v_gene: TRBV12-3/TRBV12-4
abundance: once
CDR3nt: TGTGCCAGTCTTAGGTTGAACAGCGGGGAGCTGTTTTTT
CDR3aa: CASLRLNSGELFF

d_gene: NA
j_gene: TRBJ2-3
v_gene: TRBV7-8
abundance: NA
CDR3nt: TGTGCCAGCAGCTTAGCGGGGACGGGATCCTCAGATACGGAGTATTTT
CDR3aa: CASSLAGTGSSDTEYF

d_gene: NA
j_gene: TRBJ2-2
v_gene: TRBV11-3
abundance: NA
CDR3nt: TGTACCAGCAACTCGGGACCTACAGGCGGGGAGCTGTTTTTT
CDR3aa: CTSNSGPTGGELFF

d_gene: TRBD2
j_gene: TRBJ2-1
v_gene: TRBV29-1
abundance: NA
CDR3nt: TGCAGCGTTGTCCGTGAGACTAGCGGGGGAAGCTCCTACAATGAGCAGTTCTTC
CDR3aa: CSVVRETSGGSSYNEQFF

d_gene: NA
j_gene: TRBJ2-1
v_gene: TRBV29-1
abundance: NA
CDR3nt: TGCAGCGTTGGACTAACGGGGTTGTACAATGAGCAGTTCTTC
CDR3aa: CSVGLTGLYNEQFF

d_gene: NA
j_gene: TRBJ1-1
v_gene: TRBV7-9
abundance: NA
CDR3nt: TGTGCCAGCAGCGTAGCGGCAGGGGCAGGGGACACTGAAGCTTTCTTT
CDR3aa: CASSVAAGAGDTEAFF

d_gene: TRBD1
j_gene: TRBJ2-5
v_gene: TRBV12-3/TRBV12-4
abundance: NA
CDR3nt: TGTGCCAGCAGTTTCGACCAGGGGGTAACCGAGACCCAATACTTC
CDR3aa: CASSFDQGVTETQYF

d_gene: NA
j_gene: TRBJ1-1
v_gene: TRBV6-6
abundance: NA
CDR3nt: TGTGCCAGCCGTTACGCCCGGGGGCGACGGAACACTGAAGCTTTCTTT
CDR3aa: CASRYARGRRNTEAFF